The T cell receptor (beta chain) described here comes from a study of blood T cells in healthy people across ages. Whole-study results and caveats: Per million T cells, TCR beta diversity dropped about linearly as age rose.

CDR3 length: 14 residues. CDR1 and CDR2 (germline): SNHLY, FYNNEI. Each sample used at least 6.5 million PBMCs. Through a sample-barcoded 5' primer and a J-beta primer mix, a second PCR was run for roughly 6 to 11 cycles. All cDNA molecules were each tagged by a template-switch adaptor with 12 random nucleotides. TCRdb re-analysed the 5' RACE reads in MiXCR, keeping a single row per CDR3 protein. The table records about 1 million distinct CDR3 sequences, 40% to 45% of them present only once. With regard to this clonotype: What it recognizes is unknown.

The sample consisted of blood. The receptor was derived from a woman between 55 and 75 years old in good health. V and J are TRBV2 and TRBJ2-7; D is possibly TRBD1 or TRBD2 (5 bases each). The J call may be incorrect, as the DNA end agrees better with TRBJ2-5. This CDR3 is CASSDGGTKETQYF. For the CDR3, the DNA is TGTGCCAGCAGTGATGGGGGAACCAAAGAGACCCAGTACTTC.